A single sample is the source of the 2 T cell receptor beta chains below, sequenced in a study of T cell responses to AZD1222 COVID-19 vaccine (dated by TCRdb to the early 2020s). Receptor libraries were prepared by the immunoSEQ multiplex PCR assay. TCRdb took this table from immuneACCESS and kept in-frame rearrangements with V and J called. Such tables lack part of the clones; where checked against another copy, unresolved V genes explain under half of the gap, and the rest is unexplained. In this sample the table shows approximately 120,000 clones, approximately 86% of which occur a single time. The ten largest clones represent about 13% of the sample. Interpreted using the paper, the time point label stands for: baseline before first vaccination. The sample's treatment or condition label is to be understood as: meningococcal conjugate vaccine given as trial control. The source material was peripheral blood, sampled on day 0 of MenACWY control vaccination. The receptors come from an adult in good health.

The chain is built from TRBV7-9 and TRBJ2-7; D call uncertain. The CDR3 is 13 amino acids. The V end lost 2 bases, the J end lost 3 bases, and 8 bases lay between the germline ends. CDR1 is SEHNR and CDR2 is FQNEAQ in the germline V gene (reference sequence). CDR3 DNA sequence: TGTGCCAGCAGCTTATCACAGTTCTACGAGCAGTACTTC. It yields the protein CASSLSQFYEQYF.

The J gene is TRBJ2-5, the V gene TRBV5-5, with D possibly TRBD2 on 5 matching bases. Germline V gene lookup returns CDR1 SGHKS and CDR2 YYEKEE (reference sequence). The V gene lost 3 bases and the J gene lost 4 bases, with 13 bases spanning the gap. CDR3 length: 14 amino acids. CDR3 loop: CASSSPAGGETQYF. The CDR3 nucleotides are TGTGCCAGCAGCTCGCCGGCTGGAGGAGAGACCCAGTACTTC.